This T cell receptor (beta chain) was sequenced for a study of T-cell reconstitution after alpha-beta-depleted transplantation in children. The TCRbeta library incorporated unique molecular identifiers. TCRdb itself ran the PCR reads through MiXCR, one entry per CDR3 protein. Found here are some 340,000 distinct CDR3 sequences, 10% of them singletons; the top ten hold 2% to 2.5%. CDR1 is SQVTM, CDR2 ANQGSEA, per germline. Trimming took 6 bases from V and 6 from J, leaving 11 bases between them. This CDR3 region has 12 residues. This chain uses TRBV29-1 with TRBJ2-2; possibly TRBD2 for D (6 bases). The sequencing used PBMCs from the stem cell graft donor, collected from the stem cell graft. This receptor was identified in a human donor who donated a stem cell graft to a child with acute lymphoblastic leukemia. The CDR3: CSVGGWSGELFF. The CDR3 region has the DNA TGCAGCGTAGGAGGGTGGTCCGGGGAGCTGTTTTTT.